This T cell receptor beta chain was profiled in a study of blood T cell repertoires in COVID-19. In the study overall: The samples span acute and convalescent COVID-19 from the United States, Italy and Spain. PBMCs, B-cell-depleted T cells, or T cells provided the cDNA or gDNA that made up the material.

Per the study methods: From reference gene primer amplification, estimates of nucleated cell counts were derived. Assay: immunoSEQ multiplex PCR; the TCRdb copy retains only in-frame clones and omits some. V and J calls and clone size follow that table, whereas D and trimming were derived from the DNA. The table records about 120,000 clones, 76% of them present only once. This clone was seen a single time. The clonotype comes from a woman of 80 years or more with acute or convalescent COVID-19. The material sequenced was peripheral blood.

CDR3 DNA: TGTGCCAGACGAGGTCTGAGCTCCTACAATGAGCAGTTCTTC. This encodes CARRGLSSYNEQFF. The V and J genes are TRBV2 and TRBJ2-1; D unclear. With 9 bases removed from V and 0 bases from J, the gap between germline ends came to 12 bases. Germline CDR1 and CDR2: SNHLY and FYNNEI. The CDR3 has 14 amino acids. The whole variable domain, remainder taken from reference TRBV2 and TRBJ2-1, is EPEVTQTPSHQVTQMGQEVILRCVPISNHLYFYWYRQILGQKVEFLVSFYNNEISEKSEIFDDQFSVERPDGSNFTLKIRSTKLEDSAMYFCARRGLSSYNEQFFGPGTRLTVL.